The clone carrying this T cell receptor (beta chain) was detected many times. During its preparation, the TCRbeta library received unique molecular identifiers. Via MiXCR, TCRdb re-called the PCR reads, giving one row per CDR3 protein. This sample has some 250,000 distinct CDR3 sequences, with around 13% found just once. Trimming stripped 4 bases from V and 2 bases from J, with 15 bases between. The CDR3 loop spans 15 amino acids. The V gene's germline CDR1 is SQVTM and CDR2 ANQGSEA. The data stem from a study of T-cell reconstitution after alpha-beta-depleted transplantation in children. The source of this sequence is a human donor who donated a stem cell graft to a child with acute lymphoblastic leukemia. The sample in question was PBMCs from the stem cell graft donor, obtained from the stem cell graft. The chain employs TRBV29-1 and TRBJ1-5, with D possibly matching TRBD1 (5 bases). CDR3 DNA: TGCAGCGTTGTTTTTGGGGGAATGGGCAATCAGCCCCAGCATTTT. It encodes CSVVFGGMGNQPQHF.